This T cell receptor beta chain was profiled in a study of T cell repertoires in cytomegalovirus infection. Overall study: CMV infection plus the matching HLA type was flagged by public TCR beta signatures.

This clonotype showed up just a few times. Its cognate antigen is unknown. TCRdb redid the calling of the reads with MiXCR, one entry per CDR3 protein. The profile shows roughly 630,000 distinct CDR3 sequences, approximately 24% of them singletons. The study's findings and limits: Cumulative frequency (of public TCR beta family members) identified carriers of CMV plus the relevant HLA. The response measured ex vivo was dominated by TCR beta clonotypes (HLA-C-restricted and CMV-specific).

This CDR3 is built from 16 residues. Trimming removed 5 bases at V and 4 bases at J, with 19 bases between. The germline gives CDR1 MNHEY, CDR2 SVGAGI. This rearrangement joins TRBV6-5 to TRBJ2-3; D may be TRBD1 or TRBD2 (5 bases each). The sequenced sample consisted of CD8+ T cells from PBMCs. This TCR derives from a human donor in good health (CMV status not recorded). Some clones in this sample may be carry-over from other donors' samples. CDR3 in amino acids: CASSNQGPWAPDTQYF. The CDR3 nucleotides read TGTGCCAGCAGTAACCAGGGACCCTGGGCCCCAGATACGCAGTATTTT.